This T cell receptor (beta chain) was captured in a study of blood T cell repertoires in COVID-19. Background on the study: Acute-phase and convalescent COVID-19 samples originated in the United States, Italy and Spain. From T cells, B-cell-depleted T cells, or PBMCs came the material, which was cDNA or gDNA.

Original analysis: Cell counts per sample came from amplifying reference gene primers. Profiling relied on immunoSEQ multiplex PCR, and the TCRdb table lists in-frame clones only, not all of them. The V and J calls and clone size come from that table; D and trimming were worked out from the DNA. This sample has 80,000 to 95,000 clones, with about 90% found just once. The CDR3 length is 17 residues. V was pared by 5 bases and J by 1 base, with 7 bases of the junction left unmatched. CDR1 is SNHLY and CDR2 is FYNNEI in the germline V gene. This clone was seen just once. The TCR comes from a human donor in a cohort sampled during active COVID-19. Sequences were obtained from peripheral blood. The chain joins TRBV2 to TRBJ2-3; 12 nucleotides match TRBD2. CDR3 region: CASSTSGGRYRTDTQYF. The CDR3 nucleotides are TGTGCCAGCAGTACTAGCGGGGGGCGATATCGCACAGATACGCAGTATTTT.